Listed below are T cell receptor beta chains from one sample, sequenced in a study of blood T cell repertoires in COVID-19. Sequencing used immunoSEQ multiplex PCR; TCRdb keeps in-frame clones, though not all of them. The repertoire has tens of thousands of clones, roughly 90% of them found once; the top ten carry roughly 15%. The sample consisted of peripheral blood. The receptors were gathered from a human donor with active COVID-19. The donor label of this sample is uncertain. CDR3s include the opening cysteine and the closing phenylalanine or tryptophan. Fields, in order: clone size, J gene, V gene, D gene, CDR3 protein, CDR3 DNA. D genes are given only for firm matches. The size field is filled for only some rows; it gives once, few, many or a size class.

>once|TRBJ2-2|TRBV4-2|NA
CASTKNAAGRSGELFF
TGTGCCAGCACCAAAAACGCCGCGGGGAGGTCCGGGGAGCTGTTTTTT
>NA|TRBJ2-7|TRBV6-5|NA
CASSHYEQYF
TGTGCCAGCAGCCACTACGAGCAGTACTTC
>NA|TRBJ1-1|TRBV29-1|TRBD1
CSVTGGLLTEAFF
TGCAGCGTGACAGGGGGGCTGCTCACTGAAGCTTTCTTT
>NA|TRBJ1-1|TRBV10-3|TRBD1
CAARTGGNTEAFF
TGTGCCGCCCGAACAGGGGGGAACACTGAAGCTTTCTTT
>NA|TRBJ2-7|TRBV7-6|NA
CASSPGEGRSYEQYF
TGTGCCAGCAGCCCGGGTGAGGGTCGGAGCTACGAGCAGTACTTC
>few|TRBJ1-1|TRBV14|TRBD1
CASSPDTGGLNTEAFF
TGTGCCAGCAGTCCTGATACAGGGGGGTTGAACACTGAAGCTTTCTTT
>NA|TRBJ2-7|TRBV29-1|TRBD2
CSALGGPYEQYF
TGCAGCGCTCTGGGAGGGCCCTACGAGCAGTACTTC
>NA|TRBJ2-7|TRBV5-8|TRBD1
CASSSTGQGYEQYF
TGTGCCAGCAGTTCGACCGGACAGGGCTACGAGCAGTACTTC
>NA|TRBJ1-2|TRBV5-1|TRBD1
CASRPTPTPGGAGYGYTF
TGCGCCAGCAGACCGACCCCCACTCCAGGGGGCGCGGGCTATGGCTACACCTTC
>NA|TRBJ2-1|TRBV19|TRBD2
CASSIGRGLAGVSPFF
TGTGCCAGTAGTATAGGTAGGGGACTAGCGGGGGTTTCGCCGTTCTTC
>NA|TRBJ2-5|TRBV23-1|NA
CASSPISTKWGRGLSAQETQYF
TGCGCCAGCAGTCCCATTTCGACGAAGTGGGGGCGAGGACTCTCCGCGCAAGAGACCCAGTACTTC
>NA|TRBJ2-1|TRBV12-5|TRBD2
CASGLLGIVMPSGGEVPNEQFF
TGTGCTAGTGGCTTGCTCGGGATCGTCATGCCCAGCGGGGGGGAGGTCCCCAATGAGCAGTTCTTC
>NA|TRBJ1-1|TRBV6-6|TRBD1
CASRPGQGTTEAFF
TGTGCCAGCAGGCCGGGACAGGGGACCACTGAAGCTTTCTTT
>NA|TRBJ1-2|TRBV6-2/TRBV6-3|TRBD1
CASTPATGQGMSGYTF
TGTGCCAGCACCCCAGCGACAGGACAGGGGATGAGTGGCTACACCTTC
>NA|TRBJ2-2|TRBV18|TRBD1
CASSDGQVNTGELFF
TGTGCCAGCTCTGATGGACAGGTTAACACCGGGGAGCTGTTTTTT
>NA|TRBJ1-1|TRBV13|TRBD1
CASSRGQRNTEAFF
TGTGCCAGCAGCAGGGGACAGCGGAACACTGAAGCTTTCTTT